This is a list of T cell receptor beta chains from one sample in a study of blood T cell repertoires in COVID-19. Measured with immunoSEQ multiplex PCR; TCRdb has only the in-frame clones, and not every one. The sample lists 190,000 or so clones; approximately 88% were seen once. The sample was peripheral blood. The receptors come from a middle-aged man with acute or convalescent COVID-19. CDR3s include the opening cysteine and the closing phenylalanine or tryptophan. A D gene is named only where the DNA matches it firmly. The size field is filled for only some rows; it gives once, few, many or a size class.

TRBJ1-6	-	-	TRBV19	14	TGTGCCAGTAGCCCAAGACTTTATAATTCACCCCTCCACTTT	CASSPRLYNSPLHF
TRBJ2-1	-	-	TRBV28	16	TGTGCCAGCATCACTTTTCAGGGTAGCTCCTACAATGAGCAGTTCTTC	CASITFQGSSYNEQFF
TRBJ1-4	TRBD1	-	TRBV3-1/TRBV3-2	15	TGTGCCAGCAGCCAAAACGACAGGGTGGAGGAAAAACTGTTTTTT	CASSQNDRVEEKLFF
TRBJ2-1	TRBD2	-	TRBV4-3	18	TGCGCCAGCAGCCAACTAGCGGGGAGTCCAAGCTCCTACAATGAGCAGTTCTTC	CASSQLAGSPSSYNEQFF
TRBJ1-2	TRBD1	-	TRBV10-2	13	TGCGCCACCTTCATGCAGGGGGGCGATGGCTACACCTTC	CATFMQGGDGYTF
TRBJ2-1	-	-	TRBV5-1	15	TGCGCCAGCAGCTCGGGACTGCCAACTACCAATGAGCAGTTCTTC	CASSSGLPTTNEQFF
TRBJ2-3	TRBD2	once	TRBV6-1	16	TGTGCCAGCAGTGAACGGGGAGGGACTAGCACAGATACGCAGTATTTT	CASSERGGTSTDTQYF
TRBJ2-1	-	-	TRBV9	14	TGTGCCAGCAGCGTAGGGGCGAGGGACAATGAGCAGTTCTTC	CASSVGARDNEQFF
TRBJ1-1	TRBD1	-	TRBV6-5	15	TGTGCCAGCAGCCCCGCAAAAACAGGGGGCACTGAAGCTTTCTTT	CASSPAKTGGTEAFF
TRBJ1-2	-	once	TRBV2	13	TGTGCCAGCAGTGAATTACAGGGCAGTGGCTACACCTTC	CASSELQGSGYTF
TRBJ1-5	-	-	TRBV6-1	14	TGTGCCAGCAGTGAATCGGGGGGAGGACAGCCCCAGCATTTT	CASSESGGGQPQHF
TRBJ2-7	TRBD2	-	TRBV4-1	14	TGCGCCAGCAGCCACCGACATGGGGGGGGAGAGCAGTACTTC	CASSHRHGGGEQYF
TRBJ2-5	TRBD1	-	TRBV10-3	16	TGTGCCATCAGCCAAGTGGAAAGACAGGGGGCAGAGACCCAGTACTTC	CAISQVERQGAETQYF
TRBJ1-2	TRBD1	-	TRBV7-9	15	TGTGCCAGCAGCCGTCGGACAGGGGTGGCTCGTGGCTACACCTTC	CASSRRTGVARGYTF
TRBJ2-6	TRBD1	-	TRBV7-6	16	TGTGCCAGCAGCACCCGACAGGGCCGGGGGGCCAACGTCCTGACTTTC	CASSTRQGRGANVLTF
TRBJ2-3	-	-	TRBV7-8	15	TGTGCCAGCAGCTTAAATCTCCCTCCCACAGATACGCAGTATTTT	CASSLNLPPTDTQYF
TRBJ2-5	TRBD1	once	TRBV5-4	15	TGTGCCAGCAGCTTGGCTTGGACAGGGGGGGAGACCCAGTACTTC	CASSLAWTGGETQYF
TRBJ2-7	-	-	TRBV7-3	16	TGTGCCAGCAGCCCTACGCCTCTGACGGGGAGCTACGAGCAGTACTTC	CASSPTPLTGSYEQYF
TRBJ1-2	-	-	TRBV10-1	15	TGCGCCAGCAGTGCATACAGGGAAGGCTTTGGTGGCTACACCTTC	CASSAYREGFGGYTF
TRBJ1-2	TRBD1	-	TRBV2	15	TGTGCCAGCAGTGAAGGAGGGACAGGGGGCTATGGCTACACCTTC	CASSEGGTGGYGYTF
TRBJ1-4	-	-	TRBV5-6	14	TGTGCCAGCAGCTTGCCAGCAACTAATGAAAAACTGTTTTTT	CASSLPATNEKLFF
TRBJ2-4	-	-	TRBV12-2	15	TGTGCAAGTCGCTTAGCGGAGGTACAGAAAAACATTCAGTACTTC	CASRLAEVQKNIQYF
TRBJ2-1	TRBD2	-	TRBV28	16	TGTGCCAGCAGTCCGGGCGGGACTAGCGGATACGAGGAGCAGTTCTTC	CASSPGGTSGYEEQFF
TRBJ2-1	TRBD1	-	TRBV14	15	TGTGCCAGCAGCCAAGAACGGGACAGGATTAATGAGCAGTTCTTC	CASSQERDRINEQFF
TRBJ2-3	TRBD2	-	TRBV4-2	19	TGTGCCAGCAGCCAGGTCCTGGCGACTAGCGGGGGGGCCTTAGATACGCAGTATTTT	CASSQVLATSGGALDTQYF
TRBJ1-1	-	-	TRBV27	14	TGTGCCAGCAGTCAGAGAGTAAGGGGGTACGAAGCTTTCTTT	CASSQRVRGYEAFF
TRBJ2-1	TRBD2	-	TRBV5-1	15	TGCGCCAGCAGCTTGGCCCTAGCGGGGGTCAATGAGCAGTTCTTC	CASSLALAGVNEQFF
TRBJ2-5	-	-	TRBV18	14	TGTGCCAGCTCACGAATGGGGGGCCAAGAGACCCAGTACTTC	CASSRMGGQETQYF
TRBJ1-2	TRBD1	-	TRBV5-4	15	TGTGCCAGCAGCCAACTGACAGGGTATAACTATGGCTACACCTTC	CASSQLTGYNYGYTF
TRBJ2-7	TRBD1	-	TRBV29-1	13	TGCAGCGTCATGGGGGACAGCTCCTACGAGCAGTACTTC	CSVMGDSSYEQYF
TRBJ2-4	-	-	TRBV28	15	TGTGCCAGCAGCCCGCGCAGGGTAGCCAAAAACATTCAGTACTTC	CASSPRRVAKNIQYF
TRBJ2-3	-	-	TRBV7-3	15	TGTGCCAGCAGCTTATCCCCTCCTGCGGCAAAAACGCAGTATTTT	CASSLSPPAAKTQYF
TRBJ2-3	-	once	TRBV27	12	TGTGCCAGCAGTTTATCTACGGGTACGCAGTATTTT	CASSLSTGTQYF
TRBJ2-5	TRBD2	-	TRBV3-1/TRBV3-2	18	TGTGCCAGCAGCCCTTCTCGCCATAGCGGGGGGGCCCTGGAGACCCAGTACTTC	CASSPSRHSGGALETQYF
TRBJ2-7	TRBD1	few	TRBV2	15	TGTGCCAGCAGTTACAGGGGGCGCGGTGCGCGCGAGCAGTACTTC	CASSYRGRGAREQYF
TRBJ2-3	TRBD2	-	TRBV7-3	15	TGTGCCAGCAGCCAAAGCGGGGGGAGCACAGATACGCAGTATTTT	CASSQSGGSTDTQYF
TRBJ2-1	-	-	TRBV7-2	15	TGTGCCAGCAGCTTAGCGTCAGGGCCATACAATGAGCAGTTCTTC	CASSLASGPYNEQFF
TRBJ1-1	TRBD1	-	TRBV5-1	14	TGCGCCAGCAGCGCAGGGGGCCAGTTCACTGAAGCTTTCTTT	CASSAGGQFTEAFF
TRBJ2-7	TRBD1	few	TRBV10-3	13	TGTGCCATCAGTGAGCGGGGACAGGACGAGCAGTACTTC	CAISERGQDEQYF
TRBJ2-3	TRBD2	-	TRBV7-2	14	TGTGCCAGCAGCTCGACTAGCGGCACAGATACGCAGTATTTT	CASSSTSGTDTQYF
TRBJ2-1	TRBD2	-	TRBV13	18	TGTGCCAGCAGCCCCGGCGGACTAGCGGGGGGGCCGAGGAATGAGCAGTTCTTC	CASSPGGLAGGPRNEQFF
TRBJ2-7	-	-	TRBV12-2	15	TGTGCAAGTCGCGGCTTGTTCCGGGAACCCTACGAGCAGTACTTC	CASRGLFREPYEQYF
TRBJ1-2	-	-	TRBV12-3/TRBV12-4	11	TGTGCCAGCGCAGTAAACTATGGCTACACCTTC	CASAVNYGYTF
TRBJ1-1	-	-	TRBV5-5	15	TGTGCCAGCAGCTTGGGTTCGGGATGGAACACTGAAGCTTTCTTT	CASSLGSGWNTEAFF
TRBJ2-7	-	-	TRBV7-9	13	TGTGCCAGCAGTTCGGACACCGCCTACGAGCAGTACTTC	CASSSDTAYEQYF
TRBJ2-1	-	-	TRBV6-6	14	TGTGCCAGCAGTCCTAGCGCAGCCTACAATGAGCAGTTCTTC	CASSPSAAYNEQFF
TRBJ1-2	-	-	TRBV9	15	TGTGCCAGCAGCGTATCAGCTGGGAGGAGGTTTGGCTACACCTTC	CASSVSAGRRFGYTF
TRBJ2-7	-	-	TRBV10-3	13	TGTGCCATCATGGGGGGACTCTCCTACGAGCAGTACTTC	CAIMGGLSYEQYF
TRBJ1-1	-	few	TRBV20-1	10	TGCAGTGCTAGATTACAGGAAGCTTTCTTT	CSARLQEAFF
TRBJ2-3	-	-	TRBV5-1	14	TGCGCCAGCAGCGTTAACAGGGTTGGAGATACGCAGTATTTT	CASSVNRVGDTQYF
TRBJ2-7	TRBD2	-	TRBV10-3	14	TGTGCCATCAGCCTAAGCGGGGGGATCTACGAGCAGTACTTC	CAISLSGGIYEQYF
TRBJ2-1	-	-	TRBV27	12	TGTGCCAGCAGCAGGGTGGGCGATGAGCAGTTCTTC	CASSRVGDEQFF
TRBJ2-3	-	-	TRBV11-3	14	TGTGCCAGCAGCTCGGGACTCCTCACAGATACGCAGTATTTT	CASSSGLLTDTQYF
TRBJ2-3	TRBD2	-	TRBV5-1	18	TGCGCCAGCAGCTTATCAGGACTAGCGGGAACAAGCACAGATACGCAGTATTTT	CASSLSGLAGTSTDTQYF
TRBJ1-3	TRBD1	once	TRBV15	18	TGTGCCACCAGCAGAGGGGGACCGGGACAGAATTCTGGAAACACCATATATTTT	CATSRGGPGQNSGNTIYF
TRBJ2-1	TRBD2	-	TRBV18	16	TGTGCCAGCTCACTCGGACTAGCGGGGGGAAGCAATGAGCAGTTCTTC	CASSLGLAGGSNEQFF